Sequencing of this T cell receptor (beta chain) was carried out in a study of cytomegalovirus exposure and HLA in healthy donors. A note on this clone: Its specificity is not known.

CDR1 is MGHRA, CDR2 YSYEKL, per germline. The length of the CDR3 is 15 residues. Trimming stripped 5 bases from V and 4 bases from J, with 15 bases between. General observations from the study: Many donors shared some public TCRs, even though most TCR sequences were rare. The productive fraction for most TCR beta V segments was about 87% or about 30% in an earlier analysis.

PCR was performed using 60 Vbeta and 13 Jbeta primers. The data were produced by immunoSEQ multiplex PCR, yet TCRdb's version contains in-frame clones alone and is incomplete. In the table there are 120,000 to 150,000 clones, nearly 90% of which are singletons. The chain combines TRBV4-1 with TRBJ1-5; D is uncertain. The receptor was derived from a woman aged 40-49 years in good health and CMV-seronegative. Sequenced sample: PBMCs. The DNA of the CDR3 is TGCGCCAGCAGCTTGGAAAGCGGAATAAATCAGCCCCAGCATTTT. Residues: CASSLESGINQPQHF.